These 28 T cell receptor beta chains originate from one sample sequenced in a study of T cell responses to AZD1222 COVID-19 vaccine. The table came from immunoSEQ multiplex PCR; TCRdb's copy has only in-frame clones and leaves some out. The sample shows more than 100,000 clones, 92% of them seen only once. The source was peripheral blood, collected 28 days after the second AZD1222 dose. Every receptor here comes from an adult who received the AZD1222 COVID-19 vaccine.

This sequence joins TRBV28 and TRBJ1-2, with D possibly being TRBD1 (5 bases). V was trimmed by 10 bases and J by 5 bases, leaving 23 bases between them. The CDR3 covers 15 residues. CDR1 MDHEN and CDR2 SYDVKM come from the germline V gene. The CDR3 reads CATLGRTPDPYGYTF. The DNA of the CDR3 is TGTGCCACCCTGGGAAGGACACCCGACCCTTATGGCTACACCTTC.

The chain carries TRBV2 and TRBJ1-4; D not certain. V lost 0 bases to trimming and J lost 4 bases, with 9 bases between them. The CDR3 spans 15 residues. Germline CDR1 reads SNHLY; CDR2 reads FYNNEI. CDR3 DNA sequence: TGTGCCAGCAGTGAAGCCTCCGCAATTAATGAAAAACTGTTTTTT. Its protein is CASSEASAINEKLFF.

The chain uses TRBV5-6 and TRBJ1-5; 9 nucleotides line up with TRBD1. In germline, CDR1 is SGHDT, CDR2 YYEEEE. The length of the CDR3 is 14 residues. V was clipped by 4 bases and J by 3 bases; unmatched bases: 2. The chain's CDR3 is CASSRTGDNQPQHF. The CDR3, as DNA: TGTGCCAGCAGCCGGACAGGGGACAATCAGCCCCAGCATTTT.

This chain joins TRBV27 and TRBJ1-2, with a tentative D call TRBD1 (6 bases). V lost 5 bases and J lost 5, with 15 bases in between. This CDR3 comprises 14 residues. Germline V gene sequence: CDR1 MNHEY, CDR2 SMNVEV (reference sequence). CDR3 in DNA: TGTGCCAGCAGTAGAACGGACAGTCTTTATGGCTACACCTTC. It yields the protein CASSRTDSLYGYTF.

CDR3 in amino acids: CASSSQRPDHYSNQPQHF. The CDR3 DNA is TGTGCCAGCAGTTCGCAGCGACCGGACCATTATAGCAATCAGCCCCAGCATTTT. V gene TRBV27 combines with J gene TRBJ1-5; D not resolved. The germline gives CDR1 MNHEY, CDR2 SMNVEV (reference sequence). With 4 bases removed from V and 0 bases from J, the gap between germline ends came to 19 bases. The CDR3 spans 18 residues.

This CDR3 is CASSPPRRGELFF. The CDR3 DNA reads TGTGCCAGCAGCCCCCCTCGACGCGGGGAGCTGTTTTTT. The rearrangement joins TRBV13 to TRBJ2-2; no clear D gene. V shed 5 bases and J shed 7 bases, with 11 bases lying between them. The CDR3 has 13 residues. The germline V gene encodes CDR1 PRHDT and CDR2 FYEKMQ (reference sequence).

This chain joins TRBV28 and TRBJ1-4; the match to TRBD1 covers 7 bases. CDR1 and CDR2 from the germline V gene are MDHEN and SYDVKM. This CDR3 spans 16 amino acids. Trimming removed 3 bases from V and 2 bases from J; junction bases left unmatched: 6. The CDR3, as DNA: TGTGCCAGCAGTTTCCCCCAGGGGGGCACTAATGAAAAACTGTTTTTT. This sequence encodes CASSFPQGGTNEKLFF.

The J gene is TRBJ1-2, the V gene TRBV3-1 (or the pseudogene TRBV3-2); D gene unclear. V was trimmed by 3 bases and J by 6 bases, leaving 14 bases between them. The germline V gene encodes CDR1 LGHDT and CDR2 YNNKEL (reference sequence). The CDR3 is 14 amino acids. The CDR3 region has the DNA TGTGCCAGCAGCCACAGATCGACCGACAATGGCTACACCTTC. This codes for CASSHRSTDNGYTF.

The chain joins TRBV27 to TRBJ2-5; the D gene is possibly TRBD2 (6 bases). This CDR3 contains 14 residues. Germline V lookup: CDR1 MNHEY, CDR2 SMNVEV (reference sequence). Trimming pared 6 bases from V and 4 bases from J, leaving 15 bases between. Written as DNA, the CDR3 is TGTGCCAGCAGGCGGTGGGGGGATGGAGAGACCCAGTACTTC. Translation gives CASRRWGDGETQYF.

This clone was counted once. CDR3 sequence: CASSLEGLASEQYF. The CDR3 nucleotides read TGTGCCAGCAGTTTAGAGGGACTAGCGAGCGAGCAGTACTTC. The V and J genes are TRBV27 and TRBJ2-7; 10 bases are a match to TRBD2. The ends lost 2 bases at V and 6 bases at J; junction bases unmatched: 4. CDR3 length equals 14 residues. Germline V gives CDR1 MNHEY, CDR2 SMNVEV (reference sequence).

The rearrangement joins TRBV6-4 to TRBJ2-1; no reliable D call. The CDR3 is 15 residues long. V was clipped by 3 bases and J by 0 bases, with 9 bases between them. Germline loops: CDR1 MRHNA, CDR2 SNTAGT. CDR3 region: CASSEVPYSYNEQFF. CDR3 nucleotides: TGTGCCAGCAGTGAAGTCCCATACTCCTACAATGAGCAGTTCTTC.

The genes are TRBV29-1 and TRBJ2-1, with no clear D. The CDR3 covers 11 residues. V lost 6 bases, J lost 12 bases, and 15 bases lay in between. Germline V gives CDR1 SQVTM, CDR2 ANQGSEA. CDR3 region: CSVENLDGQFF. The DNA of the CDR3 is TGCAGCGTGGAAAACCTAGACGGGCAGTTCTTC.

This chain links TRBV3-1 (or the pseudogene TRBV3-2) with TRBJ2-3; TRBD2 might be the D (6 bases). This CDR3 comprises 15 residues. Germline V gene lookup returns CDR1 LGHDT and CDR2 YNNKEL (reference sequence). The V and J ends lost 4 bases and 1 base respectively, with 12 bases between them. The chain's CDR3 is CASSLGDSGTDTQYF. Here the CDR3 DNA reads TGTGCCAGCAGCCTAGGGGACTCTGGCACAGATACGCAGTATTTT.

This clone was detected only once. The chain is built from TRBV20-1 and TRBJ2-7; 7 bases fit TRBD2. V dropped 3 bases and J dropped 2; count of bases not matched to a gene: 10. Per germline, CDR1 DFQATT and CDR2 SNEGSKA (reference sequence). The CDR3 runs to 15 residues. For the CDR3, the DNA is TGCAGTGCTAGTCGAGGATACCGGGGGGCCTACGAGCAGTACTTC. Translation gives CSASRGYRGAYEQYF.

The chain combines TRBV5-1 with TRBJ1-6, with no clear D. The CDR3 contains 16 residues. Germline V gene sequence: CDR1 SGHRS, CDR2 YFSETQ. V dropped 0 bases and J dropped 10 bases, with 17 bases sitting between them. CDR3 nucleotide sequence: TGCGCCAGCAGCTTGGAACCCCCGGTGGGTGGATCACCCCTCCACTTT. This translates into CASSLEPPVGGSPLHF.

The CDR3 spells CASSLALSSGNTIYF. DNA for the CDR3: TGTGCCAGCAGCTTAGCACTGAGCTCTGGAAACACCATATATTTT. The chain couples TRBV7-6 to TRBJ1-3; D unclear. The CDR3 is 15 amino acids. Deletions cut 0 bases from V and 0 bases from J, with 6 bases between. Germline CDR1 is SGHVS and CDR2 is FNYEAQ.

This CDR3 reads CASSRLEGAAYEQYF. CDR3 nucleotide sequence: TGTGCCAGCAGCCGACTTGAGGGGGCGGCCTACGAGCAGTACTTC. The chain employs TRBV25-1 and TRBJ2-7, with TRBD1 identical over 7 bases. Looked up from germline, CDR1 is MGHDK and CDR2 is SYGVNS. The CDR3 loop spans 15 amino acids. Trimming cost V 6 bases and J 2 bases; bases outside gene matches: 10.

This clone was observed once. J is TRBJ1-1 and V is TRBV5-1; D remains unclear. Germline-derived CDR1 and CDR2 are SGHRS and YFSETQ. This CDR3 is built from 17 residues. V was trimmed by 0 bases and J by 2 bases, leaving 17 bases between them. The CDR3 DNA follows: TGCGCCAGCAGCTTGGGGCATTCGACGGGAGATAACACTGAAGCTTTCTTT. Translation: CASSLGHSTGDNTEAFF.

The chain joins TRBV10-3 to TRBJ2-2; 8 bases line up with TRBD1. After removal of 4 bases from V and 4 bases from J, the junction contained 5 bases not matched to a gene. Germline lookup yields CDR1 ENHRY and CDR2 SYGVKD. The CDR3 contains 15 residues. Here the CDR3 DNA reads TGTGCCATCAGTGGTCAGGGGGCGCCCACCGGGGAGCTGTTTTTT. As protein: CAISGQGAPTGELFF.

The table lists this clone with a count of one. The chain couples TRBV28 to TRBJ2-2; 7 nucleotides match TRBD1. The CDR3 is 16 amino acids. Per germline, CDR1 MDHEN and CDR2 SYDVKM. After removal of 7 bases from V and 2 bases from J, the junction contained 10 bases not matched to a gene. The CDR3 loop is CASTKLGTANTGELFF. The CDR3 region has the DNA TGTGCCAGCACCAAACTTGGGACAGCCAACACCGGGGAGCTGTTTTTT.

The chain recombines TRBV12-3 or TRBV12-4 with TRBJ1-5; no reliable D call. The CDR3 runs to 13 residues. V lost 7 bases, J lost 0 bases, and 7 bases lay in between. The CDR3 sequence: CASTAGSNQPQHF. The CDR3 nucleotides are TGTGCCAGCACCGCCGGTAGCAATCAGCCCCAGCATTTT.

This chain connects TRBV2 to TRBJ2-3, with 13 bases identical to TRBD2. V shed 2 bases, J shed 5 bases, and the junction held 1 base outside the gene matches. The CDR3 runs to 15 residues. CDR1 is SNHLY, CDR2 FYNNEI, per germline. The CDR3 nucleotides read TGTGCCAGCAGTGAAAGACTAGCGGGGGGAGATACGCAGTATTTT. This encodes CASSERLAGGDTQYF.

V and J are TRBV4-1 and TRBJ1-1, with D tentatively TRBD1 (6 bases). The CDR3 is made up of 16 amino acids. Between the trimmed V and J ends, which lost 1 base and 4 bases, there was a span of 16 bases. Per the germline V gene, CDR1 is MGHRA and CDR2 is YSYEKL. The CDR3 sequence is CASSQAQQGKGTEAFF. The CDR3 region has the DNA TGCGCCAGCAGCCAAGCCCAACAGGGAAAAGGCACTGAAGCTTTCTTT.

V usage is TRBV28 and J usage is TRBJ1-2; TRBD1 is a possible D gene (5 bases). The CDR3 runs 14 residues. The V end was cut by 8 bases, the J end by 4 bases, with 17 bases between. Germline CDR1 and CDR2: MDHEN and SYDVKM. The DNA for the CDR3 is TGTGCCAGCCTGCCGGGGGTGGACTTCTATGGCTACACCTTC. Translated: CASLPGVDFYGYTF.

This clone was seen only a few times. The rearrangement links TRBV3-1 (or the pseudogene TRBV3-2) to TRBJ2-7; D could derive from TRBD1 or TRBD2 (5 bases each). The CDR3 has 14 residues. V dropped 0 bases and J dropped 5 bases, with 11 bases sitting between them. From germline, CDR1 is LGHDT and CDR2 YNNKEL (reference sequence). The CDR3 loop is CASSQETGDHEQYF. The CDR3, as DNA: TGTGCCAGCAGCCAAGAAACCGGGGACCACGAGCAGTACTTC.

This chain links TRBV2 with TRBJ2-3; 10 nucleotides match TRBD1. V lost 11 bases, J lost 1 base, and 6 bases stayed unmatched. Germline V gene lookup returns CDR1 SNHLY and CDR2 FYNNEI. This CDR3 is built from 14 residues. The CDR3 is CAGTGTGGTDTQYF. In DNA form, the CDR3 reads TGTGCCGGAACCGGGACAGGGGGCACAGATACGCAGTATTTT. The full variable domain, with the rest looked up from reference TRBV2 and TRBJ2-3, is EPEVTQTPSHQVTQMGQEVILRCVPISNHLYFYWYRQILGQKVEFLVSFYNNEISEKSEIFDDQFSVERPDGSNFTLKIRSTKLEDSAMYFCAGTGTGGTDTQYFGPGTRLTVL.

The chain is built from TRBV5-1 and TRBJ2-7, with a weak D call TRBD1 (6 bases). There are 13 residues in the CDR3. V gave up 4 bases and J gave up 5 bases, with 13 bases separating them. Germline lookup yields CDR1 SGHRS and CDR2 YFSETQ. DNA for the CDR3: TGCGCCAGCAGCCCACACAGGGCCGACGAGCAGTACTTC. Protein sequence: CASSPHRADEQYF.

The chain carries TRBV24-1 and TRBJ1-2, with D hard to call. Germline values: CDR1 KGHDR, CDR2 SFDVKD. V lost 5 bases and J lost 8, with 11 bases in between. This CDR3 is built from 12 residues. CDR3 nucleotides: TGTGCCACCAGTGCCGAGGAGGGAGGCTACACCTTC. Translating gives CATSAEEGGYTF.